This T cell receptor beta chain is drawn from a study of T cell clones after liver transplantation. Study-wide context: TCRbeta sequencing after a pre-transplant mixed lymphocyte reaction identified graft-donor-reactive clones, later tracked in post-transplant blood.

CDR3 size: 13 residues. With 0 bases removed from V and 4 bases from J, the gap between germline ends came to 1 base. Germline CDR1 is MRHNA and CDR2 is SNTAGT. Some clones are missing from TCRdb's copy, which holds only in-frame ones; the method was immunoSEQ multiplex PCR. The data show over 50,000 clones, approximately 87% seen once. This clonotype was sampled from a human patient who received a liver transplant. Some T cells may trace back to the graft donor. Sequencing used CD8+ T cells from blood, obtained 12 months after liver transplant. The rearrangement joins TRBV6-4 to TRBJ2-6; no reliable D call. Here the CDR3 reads CASSDSGANVLTF. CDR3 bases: TGTGCCAGCAGTGACTCGGGGGCCAACGTCCTGACTTTC.